Listed here are 14 T cell receptor beta chains from one sample, sequenced in a study of OX40 agonist ivuxolimab in advanced cancers. Libraries were prepared by immunoSEQ multiplex PCR; TCRdb keeps only in-frame clonotypes and omits some of them. The sample holds approximately 10,000 clones, approximately 87% seen once. The material sequenced was CD4+ or CD8+ T cells sorted from blood, taken in a trial of the OX40 agonist ivuxolimab. The receptors were sampled from an adult with an advanced solid tumor such as melanoma, head and neck, liver or kidney cancer.

This chain connects TRBV27 to TRBJ1-2, with unresolved D. Germline CDR1 and CDR2: MNHEY and SMNVEV (reference sequence). Trimming took 5 bases from V and 7 from J, leaving 17 bases between them. The CDR3 spans 14 residues. CDR3 sequence (DNA): TGTGCCAGCAGTCCCCTGGGGAGTGTCGTTGGCTACACCTTC. Protein: CASSPLGSVVGYTF.

The rearrangement joins TRBV10-1 to TRBJ2-7, with unresolved D. The germline gives CDR1 WNHNN, CDR2 SYGVQD (reference sequence). This CDR3 is built from 13 residues. V lost 4 bases and J lost 0, with 7 bases in between. The CDR3 sequence: CASSVGNSYEQYF. Written as DNA, the CDR3 is TGCGCCAGCAGTGTTGGAAACTCCTACGAGCAGTACTTC.

This rearrangement joins TRBV7-9 to TRBJ1-6; D not resolved. With 4 bases removed from V and 9 bases from J, the gap between germline ends came to 10 bases. The CDR3 totals 13 residues. Germline values: CDR1 SEHNR, CDR2 FQNEAQ (reference sequence). The CDR3 here is CASSSEPGSPLHF. CDR3 in DNA: TGTGCCAGCAGCTCTGAACCTGGTTCACCCCTCCACTTT. The complete variable domain, with remaining parts taken from reference TRBV7-9 and TRBJ1-6, reads DTGVSQNPRHKITKRGQNVTFRCDPISEHNRLYWYRQTLGQGPEFLTYFQNEAQLEKSRLLSDRFSAERPKGSFSTLEIQRTEQGDSAMYLCASSSEPGSPLHFGNGTRLTVT.

This sequence joins TRBV27 and TRBJ2-7; 9 bases line up with TRBD2. The CDR3 is made up of 15 amino acids. Trimming at V came to 2 bases and at J to 3 bases, leaving 5 bases not matched to a gene. Per the germline V gene, CDR1 is MNHEY and CDR2 is SMNVEV (reference sequence). CDR3 sequence (DNA): TGTGCCAGCAGTTTAGGGCGGGGGGGCCTCTACGAGCAGTACTTC. As protein: CASSLGRGGLYEQYF.

The rearrangement joins TRBV11-2 to TRBJ2-7; 10 positions agree with TRBD1. The CDR3 is made up of 14 amino acids. Germline trimming cut 5 bases from V and 4 bases from J; bases unmatched to any gene: 5. Per germline, CDR1 SGHAT and CDR2 FQNNGV. CDR3 DNA: TGTGCCAGCAGCCTAGGGACAGGGGCTTACGAGCAGTACTTC. Protein: CASSLGTGAYEQYF.

The V and J genes are TRBV5-8 and TRBJ1-1, with D perhaps TRBD1 (6 bases). This CDR3 comprises 14 residues. V was trimmed by 1 base and J by 4 bases, leaving 11 bases between them. The germline gives CDR1 SGHTS, CDR2 YDEGEE. CDR3 DNA sequence: TGTGCCAGCAGCTTGTGGGGGGCGCGCACTGAAGCTTTCTTT. Encoded protein: CASSLWGARTEAFF.

This chain connects TRBV2 to TRBJ2-5; perhaps D is TRBD1 or TRBD2 (7 bases each). Per germline, CDR1 SNHLY and CDR2 FYNNEI. The CDR3 runs to 14 residues. The V end lost 8 bases, the J end lost 3 bases, and 16 bases lay between the germline ends. The DNA for the CDR3 is TGTGCCAGCGGGGGGGGACAGAATGAAGAGACCCAGTACTTC. Encoded protein: CASGGGQNEETQYF.

The chain carries TRBV11-2 and TRBJ1-2, with D possibly matching TRBD1 (6 bases). Germline V gives CDR1 SGHAT, CDR2 FQNNGV. CDR3 size: 14 residues. V dropped 5 bases and J dropped 2 bases, with 12 bases sitting between them. The CDR3 sequence is CASSAAGTNYGYTF. In DNA form, the CDR3 reads TGTGCCAGCAGCGCCGCAGGGACAAACTATGGCTACACCTTC.

The chain couples TRBV5-4 to TRBJ1-4; TRBD1 matches at 7 bases. The junction had 8 bases not matched to a gene; V was cut back by 4 bases and J by 8 bases. The CDR3 consists of 14 residues. Germline V lookup: CDR1 SGHNT, CDR2 YYREEE (reference sequence). The CDR3 region is CASSVTGTVEKLFF. In nucleotides, the CDR3 is TGTGCCAGCAGCGTGACAGGGACCGTCGAAAAACTGTTTTTT.

This clone has just a few counts. The chain recombines TRBV4-1 with TRBJ1-4, with 8 positions matching TRBD1. J lost 5 bases, V lost 10 bases, and 6 bases had no gene match. The germline CDR1 and CDR2 sequences are MGHRA and YSYEKL. The CDR3 contains 13 residues. The CDR3 DNA follows: TGCGCCACGTCACAGGGGGGGAATGAAAAACTGTTTTTT. This encodes CATSQGGNEKLFF.

This rearrangement joins TRBV4-1 to TRBJ2-2, with a weak D call TRBD1 (5 bases). The V end was cut by 4 bases, the J end by 9 bases, with 18 bases between. This CDR3 contains 15 residues. Looked up from germline, CDR1 is MGHRA and CDR2 is YSYEKL. Here the CDR3 reads CASSLTVSLPRELFF. CDR3 sequence (DNA): TGCGCCAGCAGCCTGACAGTTTCTTTACCCCGGGAGCTGTTTTTT.

V gene TRBV5-4 combines with J gene TRBJ1-1, with 7 nucleotides matching TRBD1. CDR3 length: 16 amino acids. V trimming: 5 bases; J trimming: 0 bases; junction bases outside the gene matches: 10. Germline lookup yields CDR1 SGHNT and CDR2 YYREEE (reference sequence). The CDR3 coding sequence is TGTGCCAGCAGTTCCGGGACAGCAAAAATGAACACTGAAGCTTTCTTT. It is translated as CASSSGTAKMNTEAFF.

The table lists this clone with a count of one. For the CDR3, the DNA is TGTGCCAGCTCTTTGGGGAGAATTGAGCAGTTCTTC. Its translation is CASSLGRIEQFF. This chain links TRBV7-2 with TRBJ2-1, with D possibly being TRBD2 (5 bases). Trimming stripped 8 bases from V and 9 bases from J, with 14 bases between. Germline values: CDR1 SGHTA, CDR2 FQGNSA. The CDR3 is made up of 12 amino acids. The whole variable domain, filled in from reference TRBV7-2 and TRBJ2-1, reads GAGVSQSPSNKVTEKGKDVELRCDPISGHTALYWYRQSLGQGLEFLIYFQGNSAPDKSGLPSDRFSAERTGGSVSTLTIQRTQQEDSAVYLCASSLGRIEQFFGPGTRLTVL.

This chain joins TRBV4-1 and TRBJ2-5; TRBD2 is a possible D gene (5 bases). The germline gives CDR1 MGHRA, CDR2 YSYEKL. This CDR3 spans 15 amino acids. The germline V and J ends were trimmed by 0 bases and 4 bases, with 12 bases remaining between them. Here the CDR3 reads CASSQDPGSGETQYF. CDR3 in DNA: TGCGCCAGCAGCCAAGATCCGGGCAGCGGAGAGACCCAGTACTTC.